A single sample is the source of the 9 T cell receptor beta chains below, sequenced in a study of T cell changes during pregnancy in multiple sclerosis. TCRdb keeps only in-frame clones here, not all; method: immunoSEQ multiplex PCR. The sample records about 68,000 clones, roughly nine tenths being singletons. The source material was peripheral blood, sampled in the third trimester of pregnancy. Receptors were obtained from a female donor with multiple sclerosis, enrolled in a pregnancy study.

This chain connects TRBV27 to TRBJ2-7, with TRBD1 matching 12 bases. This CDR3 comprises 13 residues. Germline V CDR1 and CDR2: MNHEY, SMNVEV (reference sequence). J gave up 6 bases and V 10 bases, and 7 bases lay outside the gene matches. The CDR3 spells CATAPGQGAEQYF. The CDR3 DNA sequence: TGTGCCACCGCACCGGGACAGGGGGCCGAGCAGTACTTC.

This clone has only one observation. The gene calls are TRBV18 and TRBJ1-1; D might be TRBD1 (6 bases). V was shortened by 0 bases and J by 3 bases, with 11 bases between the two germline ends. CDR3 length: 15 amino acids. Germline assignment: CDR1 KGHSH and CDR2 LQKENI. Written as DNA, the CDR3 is TGTGCCAGCTCACCACCCACAGGGTGGGACACTGAAGCTTTCTTT. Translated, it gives CASSPPTGWDTEAFF. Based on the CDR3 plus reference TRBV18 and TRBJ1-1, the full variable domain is NAGVMQNPRHLVRRRGQEARLRCSPMKGHSHVYWYRQLPEEGLKFMVYLQKENIIDESGMPKERFSAEFPKEGPSILRIQQVVRGDSAAYFCASSPPTGWDTEAFFGQGTRLTVV.

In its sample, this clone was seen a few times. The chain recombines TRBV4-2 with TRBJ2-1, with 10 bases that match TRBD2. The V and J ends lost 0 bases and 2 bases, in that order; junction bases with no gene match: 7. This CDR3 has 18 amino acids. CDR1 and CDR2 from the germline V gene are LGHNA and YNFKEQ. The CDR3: CASSQENSGGITYNEQFF. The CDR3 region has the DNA TGTGCCAGCAGCCAAGAGAATAGCGGGGGGATCACCTACAATGAGCAGTTCTTC.

The CDR3 region has the DNA TGCGCCAGCAGCCAAGAACCCCAGTCAGACTATGGCTACACCTTC. It is translated as CASSQEPQSDYGYTF. The chain employs TRBV4-1 and TRBJ1-2; D unresolved. The germline gives CDR1 MGHRA, CDR2 YSYEKL. V lost 0 bases and J lost 3, with 11 bases in between. The CDR3 extends over 15 amino acids.

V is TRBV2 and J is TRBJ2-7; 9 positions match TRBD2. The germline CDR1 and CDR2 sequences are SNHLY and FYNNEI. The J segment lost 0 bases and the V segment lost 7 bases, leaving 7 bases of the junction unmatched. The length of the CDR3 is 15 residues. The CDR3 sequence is CASTWLAGPSYEQYF. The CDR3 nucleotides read TGTGCCAGCACCTGGCTAGCGGGGCCCTCCTACGAGCAGTACTTC.

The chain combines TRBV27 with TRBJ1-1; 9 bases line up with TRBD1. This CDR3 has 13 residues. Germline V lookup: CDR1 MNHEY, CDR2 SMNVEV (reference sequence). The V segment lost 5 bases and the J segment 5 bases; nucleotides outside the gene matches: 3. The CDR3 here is CASSRQGGTEAFF. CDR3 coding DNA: TGTGCCAGCAGTAGACAGGGGGGTACTGAAGCTTTCTTT.

Here the CDR3 reads CASSRTPGQGTGELFF. In DNA form, the CDR3 reads TGTGCCAGCAGCAGGACCCCGGGACAGGGAACCGGGGAGCTGTTTTTT. The rearrangement uses TRBV7-2 and TRBJ2-2; 9 bases are shared with TRBD1. V lost 5 bases and J lost 5; bases outside the gene matches: 9. The germline V gene encodes CDR1 SGHTA and CDR2 FQGNSA. The CDR3 length is 16 residues.

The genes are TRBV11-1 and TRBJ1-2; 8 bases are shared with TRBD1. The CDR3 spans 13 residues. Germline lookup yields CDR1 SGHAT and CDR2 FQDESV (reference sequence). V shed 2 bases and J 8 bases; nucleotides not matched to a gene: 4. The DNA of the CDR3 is TGTGCCAGCAGCTTAAACAGGGGGGAAGGCTACACCTTC. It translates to CASSLNRGEGYTF.

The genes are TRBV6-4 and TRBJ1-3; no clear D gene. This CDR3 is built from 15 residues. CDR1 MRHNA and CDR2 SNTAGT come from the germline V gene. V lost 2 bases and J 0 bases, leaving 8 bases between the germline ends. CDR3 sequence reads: CASSDKSISGNTIYF. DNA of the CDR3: TGTGCCAGCAGTGACAAAAGCATCTCTGGAAACACCATATATTTT.